A single T cell receptor (beta chain) is shown here with its context. Its specificity is unknown. The record originates from a study of radiation and T cells in renal cell carcinoma. Overall study findings and caveats: Pretreatment tumor biopsies were lacking, so baseline clonotypes are unknown. From baseline, blood top tumor clonotypes peaked at 2 weeks post-radiation.

Data came from immunoSEQ multiplex PCR; TCRdb stores just in-frame clones and leaves some out. This table holds 87,000 or so clones, approximately 86% found once. Time point of the sample: baseline pretreatment blood. The treatment was: 15 Gy SBRT to primary tumor, nephrectomy 4 weeks later. After SBRT, blood was collected at 2 and 4 weeks, plus baseline. This renal cell carcinoma was of the clear cell type. The germline gives CDR1 MNHEY, CDR2 SMNVEV (reference sequence). Trimming removed 0 bases from V and 6 bases from J, with 8 bases in between. The CDR3 has 13 residues. This sequence joins TRBV27 and TRBJ1-2; unclear D gene. Sequences were derived from blood, sampled from a patient whose treatment included radiotherapy and nephrectomy. The origin of this receptor is a man aged 50 to 59 with renal cell carcinoma. CDR3 amino acids: CASSLSRGNGYTF. The CDR3 nucleotides are TGTGCCAGCAGTTTATCACGGGGAAATGGCTACACCTTC.